These 24 T cell receptor beta chains came from one sample sequenced in a study of cytomegalovirus exposure and HLA in healthy donors. In the PCR, 60 Vbeta and 13 Jbeta primers were used. The repertoire was sequenced with immunoSEQ multiplex PCR; TCRdb's copy has only in-frame clones and lacks some. Among roughly 20,000 clones, around 77% were seen once, and the ten largest hold 7.4%. Source material: PBMCs. These receptors were taken from a man aged 60 to 69 in good health and CMV-seronegative.

Comments on this clone: One end of the junction varies from germline; a read error may be responsible. The chain links TRBV4-1 to TRBJ2-5, with TRBD2 matching 8 bases. This CDR3 has 17 amino acids. Germline-derived CDR1 and CDR2 are MGHRA and YSYEKL. The CDR3 spells CASCQDRPAGAQATQYF. DNA of the CDR3: TGCGCCAGCTGCCAAGACCGACCAGCGGGGGCCCAAGCGACCCAGTACTTC.

This clone was seen just once. J is TRBJ1-2 and V is TRBV30; 9 bases agree with TRBD1. Germline assignment: CDR1 GTSNPN and CDR2 SVGIG (reference sequence). V lost 0 bases and J lost 2; bases outside the gene matches: 1. This CDR3 is 14 amino acids long. CDR3 nucleotide sequence: TGTGCCTGGAGTGTGGGGACAGGGAACTATGGCTACACCTTC. Its protein is CAWSVGTGNYGYTF.

In this sample, this clone turned up a few times. The chain couples TRBV6-5 to TRBJ2-7; 8 bases are a match to TRBD2. The germline V gene encodes CDR1 MNHEY and CDR2 SVGAGI. V trimming: 7 bases; J trimming: 0 bases; junction bases outside the gene matches: 5. The CDR3 loop spans 14 amino acids. The CDR3: CASTSAGGSYEQYF. The CDR3 region has the DNA TGTGCCAGCACTAGTGCGGGGGGCTCCTACGAGCAGTACTTC.

The chain combines TRBV9 with TRBJ2-7; 10 bases are shared with TRBD2. V gave up 0 bases and J gave up 3 bases; unmatched junction bases: 12. Germline assignment: CDR1 SGDLS and CDR2 YYNGEE. CDR3 length: 18 residues. This CDR3 reads CASSVGLAGALGFYEQYF. In DNA, the CDR3 is TGTGCCAGCAGCGTAGGCCTAGCGGGGGCCTTGGGATTCTACGAGCAGTACTTC.

The chain couples TRBV18 to TRBJ1-2, with no clear D. Trimming pared 3 bases from V and 5 bases from J, leaving 13 bases between. Germline values: CDR1 KGHSH, CDR2 LQKENI. The CDR3 consists of 14 residues. The CDR3 region is CASSPPEVGYGYTF. The CDR3 nucleotides are TGTGCCAGCTCACCCCCGGAGGTTGGGTATGGCTACACCTTC.

In the case of this clone: The germline gene is not matched at one end of the junction; a read error may be the cause. The CDR3 spells CSSSLDGTSGEQYF. CDR3 bases: TGTTCCAGCAGCTTAGATGGGACTAGTGGCGAGCAGTACTTC. The rearrangement joins TRBV7-9 to TRBJ2-7, with 8 bases aligning to TRBD2. The CDR3 covers 14 residues. CDR1 is SEHNR, CDR2 FQNEAQ, per germline (reference sequence).

This chain uses TRBV19 with TRBJ2-5; 12 nucleotides agree with TRBD1. This CDR3 is built from 15 residues. Trimming took 4 bases from V and 5 from J; bases not matched to a gene: 5. The V gene's germline CDR1 is LNHDA and CDR2 SQIVND (reference sequence). This CDR3 reads CASSTPGQGAETQYF. The CDR3 nucleotides read TGTGCCAGTAGTACCCCGGGACAGGGGGCGGAGACCCAGTACTTC. The complete variable domain, with remaining parts taken from reference TRBV19 and TRBJ2-5, reads DGGITQSPKYLFRKEGQNVTLSCEQNLNHDAMYWYRQDPGQGLRLIYYSQIVNDFQKGDIAEGYSVSREKKESFPLTVTSAQKNPTAFYLCASSTPGQGAETQYFGPGTRLLVL.

This sequence joins TRBV6-5 and TRBJ1-4, with TRBD1 matching over 10 bases. Germline lookup yields CDR1 MNHEY and CDR2 SVGAGI. With V trimmed by 5 bases and J by 8 bases, 8 bases remained unmatched. The CDR3 contains 15 residues. CDR3 nucleotides: TGTGCCAGCAGTCCCGGGACAGGGGTCGGCGAAAAACTGTTTTTT. This gives the protein CASSPGTGVGEKLFF.

The rearrangement links TRBV10-1 to TRBJ2-7, with D perhaps matching TRBD2 (5 bases). Per the germline V gene, CDR1 is WNHNN and CDR2 is SYGVQD (reference sequence). V shed 2 bases and J shed 6 bases, with 14 bases lying between them. The length of the CDR3 is 14 residues. CDR3 in DNA: TGCGCCAGCAGTGAGAGTTTTGGAGGAGGCGAGCAGTACTTC. Translated, it gives CASSESFGGGEQYF.

V gene TRBV5-5 combines with J gene TRBJ2-5, with D perhaps TRBD2 (5 bases). The CDR3 totals 14 residues. CDR1 SGHKS and CDR2 YYEKEE come from the germline V gene (reference sequence). Trimming pared 5 bases from V and 5 bases from J, leaving 16 bases between. CDR3 coding DNA: TGTGCCAGCAGTCCCGGACGGGGATGGGAGACCCAGTACTTC. Residues: CASSPGRGWETQYF. Full variable domain (outside the CDR3, taken from reference TRBV5-5 and TRBJ2-5): DAGVTQSPTHLIKTRGQQVTLRCSPISGHKSVSWYQQVLGQGPQFIFQYYEKEERGRGNFPDRFSARQFPNYSSELNVNALLLGDSALYLCASSPGRGWETQYFGPGTRLLVL.

This chain joins TRBV5-3 and TRBJ2-5; the match to TRBD2 covers 10 bases. With the DNA end fitting TRBJ2-7 better, the J assignment may be wrong. TRBV5-3 is sorted into the ORF group, with uncertain function. The CDR3 spans 17 residues. The CDR3 DNA is TGTGCCAGTCCCCGGGCCGAAGCGGGAGGGGAAGCCTACGAGCAGTACTTC. Its translation is CASPRAEAGGEAYEQYF.

This clone was detected a few times. The chain links TRBV5-4 to TRBJ2-6, with a tentative D call TRBD2 (5 bases). The CDR3 has 15 residues. V gave up 5 bases and J gave up 0 bases, with 9 bases separating them. Germline V gene data show CDR1 as SGHNT and CDR2 as YYREEE (reference sequence). CDR3 amino acids: CASRGVGSGANVLTF. The CDR3 bases are TGTGCCAGCAGGGGAGTAGGCTCTGGGGCCAACGTCCTGACTTTC. The variable domain in full, completed from reference TRBV5-4 and TRBJ2-6, reads ETGVTQSPTHLIKTRGQQVTLRCSSQSGHNTVSWYQQALGQGPQFIFQYYREEENGRGNFPPRFSGLQFPNYSSELNVNALELDDSALYLCASRGVGSGANVLTFGAGSRLTVL.

This chain connects TRBV5-1 to TRBJ1-2; tentative D call: TRBD1 (6 bases). V was pared by 2 bases and J by 3 bases, with 14 bases between. The CDR3 extends over 15 amino acids. Looked up from germline, CDR1 is SGHRS and CDR2 is YFSETQ. The CDR3 coding sequence is TGCGCCAGCAGCTTAAACCAAGGGGGTGACTATGGCTACACCTTC. This gives the protein CASSLNQGGDYGYTF.

On this clone: The identical CDR3 is also encoded by other nucleotide sequences in the sample. The chain has TRBV7-9 and TRBJ2-1; TRBD2 matches at 7 bases. CDR1 and CDR2 from the germline V gene are SEHNR and FQNEAQ (reference sequence). V lost 6 bases, J lost 6 bases, and 8 bases stayed unmatched. This CDR3 contains 14 residues. CDR3 DNA sequence: TGTGCCAGCAGTCGGGCGGGAGTAGGCAATGAGCAGTTCTTC. It codes for CASSRAGVGNEQFF.

V gene TRBV28 combines with J gene TRBJ2-5; a weak D match, TRBD1 (6 bases). Germline V gene lookup returns CDR1 MDHEN and CDR2 SYDVKM. The CDR3 totals 14 residues. Trimming stripped 7 bases from V and 3 bases from J, with 15 bases between. The CDR3 coding sequence is TGTGCCAGCACTACGGGCAGGGGAAAAGAGACCCAGTACTTC. Amino acids: CASTTGRGKETQYF. The variable domain in full, with the rest retrieved from reference TRBV28 and TRBJ2-5, is DVKVTQSSRYLVKRTGEKVFLECVQDMDHENMFWYRQDPGLGLRLIYFSYDVKMKEKGDIPEGYSVSREKKERFSLILESASTNQTSMYLCASTTGRGKETQYFGPGTRLLVL.

This chain uses TRBV13 with TRBJ2-4; 11 nucleotides agree with TRBD2. Losses at the gene ends were 4 bases for V and 2 bases for J; bases not matched to a gene: 4. The CDR3 loop spans 16 amino acids. Germline V gene lookup returns CDR1 PRHDT and CDR2 FYEKMQ (reference sequence). The CDR3 nucleotides read TGTGCCAGCAGCTCAATAGCGGGGGGGACCAAAAACATTCAGTACTTC. This gives the protein CASSSIAGGTKNIQYF.

The chain employs TRBV6-5 and TRBJ2-1, with 10 bases lining up with TRBD2. From germline, CDR1 is MNHEY and CDR2 SVGAGI. The V gene end was trimmed by 2 bases and the J gene end by 8 bases; junction bases not matched to a gene: 3. The CDR3 sequence is 14 residues long. The CDR3 sequence is CASSYQLAGDEQFF. CDR3 DNA: TGTGCCAGCAGTTACCAGCTAGCGGGAGATGAGCAGTTCTTC.

CDR3 in DNA: TGTGCCTGGAGTGTGGGCCAGCCCCAGCATTTT. Protein sequence: CAWSVGQPQHF. The rearrangement uses TRBV30 and TRBJ1-5; D call uncertain. V dropped 0 bases and J dropped 7 bases, with 4 bases sitting between them. The CDR3 has 11 residues. Germline V CDR1 and CDR2: GTSNPN, SVGIG (reference sequence).

The J gene is TRBJ2-7, the V gene TRBV18; perhaps TRBD1 as D (6 bases). The CDR3 contains 15 residues. Trimming pared 4 bases from V and 1 base from J, leaving 14 bases between. Germline CDR1 KGHSH, CDR2 LQKENI. The CDR3 DNA is TGTGCCAGCTCACTCGGGACCGGGACATCCTACGAGCAGTACTTC. This encodes CASSLGTGTSYEQYF. The complete variable domain, with remaining parts taken from reference TRBV18 and TRBJ2-7, reads NAGVMQNPRHLVRRRGQEARLRCSPMKGHSHVYWYRQLPEEGLKFMVYLQKENIIDESGMPKERFSAEFPKEGPSILRIQQVVRGDSAAYFCASSLGTGTSYEQYFGPGTRLTVT.

The rearrangement joins TRBV5-1 to TRBJ2-7, with TRBD2 matching 9 bases. Looked up from germline, CDR1 is SGHRS and CDR2 is YFSETQ. V dropped 0 bases and J dropped 6; count of bases not matched to a gene: 7. The CDR3 spans 15 residues. DNA of the CDR3: TGCGCCAGCAGCTTGGTCGCGGGGGGGCCGAGCGAGCAGTACTTC. It encodes CASSLVAGGPSEQYF.

CDR3 nucleotide sequence: TGTGCCACCAGCAGAGATCAGGGGGAAGGTAATGGCTACACCTTC. Translation gives CATSRDQGEGNGYTF. The chain carries TRBV15 and TRBJ1-2, with TRBD1 identical over 7 bases. Germline lookup yields CDR1 LNHNV and CDR2 YYDKDF (reference sequence). V shed 0 bases and J 6 bases; nucleotides not matched to a gene: 7. The CDR3 has 15 residues.

The chain links TRBV10-2 to TRBJ1-2; D gene ambiguous. The CDR3 is made up of 11 amino acids. Germline V lookup: CDR1 WSHSY, CDR2 SAAADI. V shed 2 bases and J shed 6 bases, with 4 bases lying between them. The CDR3 sequence is CASSEGDGYTF. The DNA for the CDR3 is TGCGCCAGCAGTGAGGGAGATGGCTACACCTTC.

The genes are TRBV18 and TRBJ2-2; D call uncertain. Germline values: CDR1 KGHSH, CDR2 LQKENI. V dropped 2 bases and J dropped 0 bases, with 7 bases sitting between them. The CDR3 runs 15 residues. The CDR3 spells CASSPEVTNTGELFF. CDR3 nucleotides: TGTGCCAGCTCACCAGAGGTAACGAACACCGGGGAGCTGTTTTTT.

In this sample, this clone turned up once. V gene TRBV7-2 combines with J gene TRBJ1-2; 8 bases align to TRBD1. The CDR3 has 14 amino acids. J gave up 9 bases and V 1 base, and 7 bases lay outside the gene matches. CDR1 is SGHTA and CDR2 is FQGNSA in the germline V gene. CDR3 sequence (DNA): TGTGCCAGCAGCTTAGTGGCAGGGGGCATTAGCTACACCTTC. This gives the protein CASSLVAGGISYTF.